These 30 T cell receptor beta chains originate from one sample sequenced in a study of cytotoxic CD8 clonotypes in ibrutinib-treated CLL. Method: immunoSEQ multiplex PCR; TCRdb's copy keeps in-frame clones and lacks some. The table has approximately 70,000 clones, about nine tenths seen once. The sample was PBMCs, taken after 12 months of ibrutinib treatment. The receptors shown here come from a human donor with chronic lymphocytic leukemia.

V is TRBV7-6 and J is TRBJ2-7; 9 nucleotides line up with TRBD1. The CDR3 is 15 amino acids. Germline CDR1 reads SGHVS; CDR2 reads FNYEAQ. V gave up 2 bases and J gave up 5 bases; unmatched junction bases: 7. The CDR3 DNA sequence: TGTGCCAGCAGCTTAAGGGACAGGGTACGGGACGAGCAGTACTTC. Translated, it gives CASSLRDRVRDEQYF.

This clone was detected only once. This rearrangement joins TRBV6-1 to TRBJ2-7; a possible D gene is TRBD1 (6 bases). CDR3 length equals 15 residues. Germline lookup yields CDR1 MNHNS and CDR2 SASEGT. The ends were cut back, 4 bases at V and 3 bases at J, with 16 bases in the middle. CDR3 residues: CASSAVQGFRYEQYF. Written as DNA, the CDR3 is TGTGCCAGCAGTGCGGTCCAGGGGTTCCGCTACGAGCAGTACTTC.

The V and J genes are TRBV7-9 and TRBJ1-2, with D tentatively TRBD1 (5 bases). The germline V and J ends were trimmed by 5 bases and 7 bases, with 14 bases remaining between them. This CDR3 spans 13 amino acids. Germline V gives CDR1 SEHNR, CDR2 FQNEAQ (reference sequence). Written as DNA, the CDR3 is TGTGCCAGCAGCCCCCAGGGCGGGGGTGGCTACACCTTC. Its translation is CASSPQGGGGYTF. Combining the CDR3 with reference TRBV7-9 and TRBJ1-2 gives the whole variable domain DTGVSQNPRHKITKRGQNVTFRCDPISEHNRLYWYRQTLGQGPEFLTYFQNEAQLEKSRLLSDRFSAERPKGSFSTLEIQRTEQGDSAMYLCASSPQGGGGYTFGSGTRLTVV.

This CDR3 is CASSVDRVNTEAFF. The CDR3 region has the DNA TGTGCCAGCAGTGTGGACAGGGTGAACACTGAAGCTTTCTTT. The chain employs TRBV2 and TRBJ1-1; 8 bases are shared with TRBD1. With 4 bases clipped from V and 0 bases from J, the junction kept 1 base outside the gene matches. The V gene's germline CDR1 is SNHLY and CDR2 FYNNEI. CDR3 length: 14 residues.

The rearrangement joins TRBV9 to TRBJ2-1; 7 bases agree with TRBD2. The length of the CDR3 is 18 residues. CDR1 and CDR2 from the germline V gene are SGDLS and YYNGEE. The trim removed 0 bases at V and 7 bases at J, leaving 16 bases unmatched. The CDR3 here is CASSVAPYTAGTANEQFF. CDR3 DNA sequence: TGTGCCAGCAGCGTAGCCCCCTATACAGCGGGAACGGCTAATGAGCAGTTCTTC.

CDR3: CASSTPGLGAGYGYTF. CDR3 DNA: TGTGCCAGTAGTACCCCGGGTTTGGGGGCAGGCTATGGCTACACCTTC. The chain couples TRBV19 to TRBJ1-2, with D perhaps matching TRBD1 (6 bases). The CDR3 runs 16 residues. Trimming removed 4 bases from V and 4 bases from J, with 19 bases in between. The germline V gene has CDR1 LNHDA and CDR2 SQIVND (reference sequence).

The CDR3 protein is CASSPRDRNYGYTF. The CDR3 DNA follows: TGCGCCAGCAGCCCAAGGGACCGCAACTATGGCTACACCTTC. This chain links TRBV5-1 with TRBJ1-2; maybe TRBD1 (5 bases). V lost 4 bases, J lost 2 bases, and 12 bases lay in between. Germline loops: CDR1 SGHRS, CDR2 YFSETQ. The CDR3 has 14 residues.

This chain uses TRBV5-1 with TRBJ2-5; D is perhaps TRBD2 (6 bases). Trimming left V 0 bases short and J 4 bases short, with 19 bases between. The germline V gene has CDR1 SGHRS and CDR2 YFSETQ. CDR3 length: 17 residues. In DNA form, the CDR3 reads TGCGCCAGCAGCTTGGCGGTCGACGGAGGGTTGGGAGAGACCCAGTACTTC. It translates to CASSLAVDGGLGETQYF.

The rearrangement uses TRBV7-2 and TRBJ2-3; no clear D. The V gene's germline CDR1 is SGHTA and CDR2 FQGNSA. Trimming shortened V by 5 bases and J by 0 bases, and 15 bases separated the two germline ends. There are 16 residues in the CDR3. The CDR3: CASSPSLFTSTDTQYF. CDR3 DNA: TGTGCCAGCAGCCCGTCGCTCTTTACTAGCACAGATACGCAGTATTTT.

This chain links TRBV4-1 with TRBJ2-7; 9 bases fit TRBD1. The germline gives CDR1 MGHRA, CDR2 YSYEKL. The CDR3 sequence is 15 residues long. V shed 4 bases and J 4 bases; nucleotides not matched to a gene: 8. In nucleotides, the CDR3 is TGCGCCAGCAGCCGCGGGACAGGGCTCCTATACGAGCAGTACTTC. Its translation: CASSRGTGLLYEQYF.

The V call is TRBV4-1, the J call TRBJ2-7, with TRBD2 identical over 9 bases. Germline V gene data show CDR1 as MGHRA and CDR2 as YSYEKL. Trimming took 1 base from V and 2 from J; bases not matched to a gene: 9. The CDR3 covers 17 residues. The CDR3 spells CASSQGLSGRVAYEQYF. As DNA, the CDR3 is TGCGCCAGCAGCCAAGGGCTTAGCGGGAGAGTCGCCTACGAGCAGTACTTC.

This clone has just a few counts. The chain recombines TRBV28 with TRBJ1-5, with TRBD1 as a possible D gene (5 bases). V was shortened by 7 bases and J by 6 bases, with 22 bases between the two germline ends. This CDR3 has 16 residues. The germline gives CDR1 MDHEN, CDR2 SYDVKM. Written as DNA, the CDR3 is TGTGCCAGCACTCTCCGGTGGAGGGACGTCGGTCAGCCCCAGCATTTT. This sequence encodes CASTLRWRDVGQPQHF.

V and J are TRBV4-2 and TRBJ1-4, with TRBD1 identical over 7 bases. CDR1 LGHNA and CDR2 YNFKEQ come from the germline V gene. With 4 bases clipped from V and 2 bases from J, the junction kept 10 bases outside the gene matches. CDR3 length equals 17 residues. CDR3 residues: CASSPLKVQGTNEKLFF. The CDR3 DNA is TGTGCCAGCAGCCCCTTAAAGGTACAGGGGACTAATGAAAAACTGTTTTTT.

In DNA, the CDR3 is TGTGCCAGCAGCGCACCGGGACAGGGGGCCTCAGAGACCCAGTACTTC. Translating gives CASSAPGQGASETQYF. This chain connects TRBV9 to TRBJ2-5, with TRBD1 identical over 12 bases. This CDR3 is 16 amino acids long. The V gene end was trimmed by 3 bases and the J gene end by 4 bases; junction bases not matched to a gene: 7. Germline loops: CDR1 SGDLS, CDR2 YYNGEE.

This chain connects TRBV4-3 to TRBJ1-2; D gene uncertain. Per the germline V gene, CDR1 is LGHNA and CDR2 is YSLEER. The CDR3 has 15 amino acids. V gave up 1 base and J gave up 8 bases, with 17 bases separating them. CDR3 region: CASSQGASGGRGYTF. CDR3 nucleotide sequence: TGCGCCAGCAGCCAAGGGGCGTCAGGAGGACGGGGCTACACCTTC.

The chain uses TRBV29-1 and TRBJ2-5; D is unclear. The V end was cut by 3 bases, the J end by 0 bases, with 8 bases between. This CDR3 comprises 13 residues. Germline loops: CDR1 SQVTM, CDR2 ANQGSEA. Here the CDR3 DNA reads TGCAGCGTTGATTCGCAGAACCAAGAGACCCAGTACTTC. It encodes CSVDSQNQETQYF.

In its sample, this clone was seen once. This chain joins TRBV5-6 and TRBJ2-4; D may correspond to TRBD1 or TRBD2 (5 bases each). Germline V gene sequence: CDR1 SGHDT, CDR2 YYEEEE. This CDR3 has 14 amino acids. Deletions cut 4 bases from V and 4 bases from J, with 12 bases between. The CDR3 sequence: CASSLPGPKNIQYF. The CDR3 nucleotides read TGTGCCAGCAGCCTCCCGGGACCGAAAAACATTCAGTACTTC.

The chain joins TRBV11-2 to TRBJ2-2; possibly TRBD1 for D (5 bases). The CDR3 runs 16 residues. The germline gives CDR1 SGHAT, CDR2 FQNNGV. V was cut by 3 bases and J by 6 bases, with 17 bases left in between. CDR3 sequence (DNA): TGTGCCAGCAGCTTTACCGGACACCCCGACGCCGGGGAGCTGTTTTTT. This sequence encodes CASSFTGHPDAGELFF.

This clone has more than one count but fewer than ten. The rearrangement joins TRBV18 to TRBJ2-7; a possible D gene is TRBD2 (6 bases). The CDR3 runs 15 residues. Trimming pared 1 base from V and 2 bases from J, leaving 12 bases between. CDR1 is KGHSH, CDR2 LQKENI, per germline. In DNA, the CDR3 is TGTGCCAGCTCACCACGTCGGGAGCTGCCCTACGAGCAGTACTTC. Amino acid sequence: CASSPRRELPYEQYF.

CDR3 amino acids: CSAGGGGWLEAFF. CDR3 DNA: TGCAGCGCCGGAGGTGGAGGGTGGTTAGAAGCTTTCTTT. V and J are TRBV29-1 and TRBJ1-1; the D is unclear. Trimming shortened V by 7 bases and J by 8 bases, and 20 bases separated the two germline ends. The CDR3 extends over 13 amino acids. CDR1 is SQVTM and CDR2 is ANQGSEA in the germline V gene. Full variable domain (remainder filled in from reference TRBV29-1 and TRBJ1-1): SAVISQKPSRDICQRGTSLTIQCQVDSQVTMMFWYRQQPGQSLTLIATANQGSEATYESGFVIDKFPISRPNLTFSTLTVSNMSPEDSSIYLCSAGGGGWLEAFFGQGTRLTVV.

V usage is TRBV4-2 and J usage is TRBJ2-5; D is possibly TRBD1 or TRBD2 (5 bases each). Trimming cost V 2 bases and J 3 bases, with 13 bases left between them. Looked up from germline, CDR1 is LGHNA and CDR2 is YNFKEQ. The CDR3 extends over 15 amino acids. Written as DNA, the CDR3 is TGTGCCAGCAGCCAAACCGGGACGGGGAAAGAGACCCAGTACTTC. As protein: CASSQTGTGKETQYF.

The chain recombines TRBV11-2 with TRBJ2-5, with D hard to call. CDR1 and CDR2 from the germline V gene are SGHAT and FQNNGV. The length of the CDR3 is 14 residues. The V and J ends lost 1 base and 2 bases respectively, with 8 bases between them. CDR3 bases: TGTGCCAGCAGCTTAGTTCAAGGGCAAGAGACCCAGTACTTC. Residues: CASSLVQGQETQYF.

The chain links TRBV6-4 to TRBJ2-1; 15 nucleotides align to TRBD2. The CDR3 runs to 15 residues. Germline V gives CDR1 MRHNA, CDR2 SNTAGT. The V gene end was trimmed by 10 bases and the J gene end by 6 bases; junction bases not matched to a gene: 7. CDR3 sequence reads: CATGLAGGGGNEQFF. CDR3 sequence (DNA): TGTGCCACGGGACTAGCGGGAGGTGGTGGCAATGAGCAGTTCTTC.

The chain combines TRBV19 with TRBJ2-7; D is perhaps TRBD2 (6 bases). The CDR3 length is 17 residues. V was trimmed by 6 bases and J by 0 bases, leaving 21 bases between them. Looked up from germline, CDR1 is LNHDA and CDR2 is SQIVND (reference sequence). For the CDR3, the DNA is TGTGCCAGTAGCACCCGGGACTCGACTCTCTTCTCCTACGAGCAGTACTTC. Residues: CASSTRDSTLFSYEQYF.

This chain joins TRBV28 and TRBJ2-2; no firm D call. CDR1 and CDR2 from the germline V gene are MDHEN and SYDVKM. The CDR3 consists of 16 residues. The germline V and J ends were trimmed by 4 bases and 5 bases, with 17 bases remaining between them. CDR3 sequence (DNA): TGTGCCAGCAGTTCCGGACGGGCATCGTGGACCGGGGAGCTGTTTTTT. Protein: CASSSGRASWTGELFF. Based on the CDR3 plus reference TRBV28 and TRBJ2-2, the full variable domain is DVKVTQSSRYLVKRTGEKVFLECVQDMDHENMFWYRQDPGLGLRLIYFSYDVKMKEKGDIPEGYSVSREKKERFSLILESASTNQTSMYLCASSSGRASWTGELFFGEGSRLTVL.

In its sample, this clone was seen once. This chain joins TRBV4-1 and TRBJ1-1, with D tentatively TRBD1 (5 bases). The CDR3 runs 16 residues. The germline V and J ends were trimmed by 2 bases and 3 bases, with 16 bases remaining between them. Germline loops: CDR1 MGHRA, CDR2 YSYEKL. This CDR3 reads CASSQNAWGEYTEAFF. In DNA, the CDR3 is TGCGCCAGCAGCCAAAATGCGTGGGGGGAGTACACTGAAGCTTTCTTT.

A note on this clone: Sequence at one end of the junction differs from germline and may be a read error. The chain uses TRBV6-5 and TRBJ1-3, with TRBD1 as a possible D gene (5 bases). Per the germline V gene, CDR1 is MNHEY and CDR2 is SVGAGI. This CDR3 has 13 amino acids. This chain's CDR3 is CASSYSKWGAGHF. The CDR3 DNA follows: TGTGCCAGCAGTTACTCGAAGTGGGGCGCCGGGCATTTT.

This rearrangement joins TRBV4-1 to TRBJ1-4; D unresolved. The germline V and J ends were trimmed by 1 base and 7 bases, with 13 bases remaining between them. This CDR3 spans 15 amino acids. Looked up from germline, CDR1 is MGHRA and CDR2 is YSYEKL. Here the CDR3 reads CASSQVLGWGEKLFF. For the CDR3, the DNA is TGCGCCAGCAGCCAAGTATTAGGGTGGGGTGAAAAACTGTTTTTT.

The chain couples TRBV7-8 to TRBJ1-5, with D perhaps TRBD1 (5 bases). Trimming removed 3 bases at V and 3 bases at J, with 21 bases between. Germline loops: CDR1 SGHVS, CDR2 FQNEAQ. The CDR3 covers 18 residues. CDR3 region: CASSFRPPSDSNNQPQHF. The CDR3 DNA is TGTGCCAGCAGCTTCAGGCCCCCGTCCGACAGCAACAATCAGCCCCAGCATTTT. The whole variable domain, remainder taken from reference TRBV7-8 and TRBJ1-5, is GAGVSQSPRYKVAKRGQDVALRCDPISGHVSLFWYQQALGQGPEFLTYFQNEAQLDKSGLPSDRFFAERPEGSVSTLKIQRTQQEDSAVYLCASSFRPPSDSNNQPQHFGDGTRLSIL.

The rearrangement links TRBV9 to TRBJ1-4; possible D gene TRBD1, 6 bases. The CDR3 contains 15 residues. Trimming removed 3 bases from V and 8 bases from J, with 17 bases in between. Germline V gene lookup returns CDR1 SGDLS and CDR2 YYNGEE. The CDR3 DNA is TGTGCCAGCAGCGCTGAGGGAGGGGGAGTGGAAAAACTGTTTTTT. It yields the protein CASSAEGGGVEKLFF.